The clone carrying this TCR beta chain was observed many times. The data were obtained in a study of T cells in Graves' hyperthyroidism and ophthalmopathy. Germline-derived CDR1 and CDR2 are DFQATT and SNEGSKA (reference sequence). Losses at the gene ends were 4 bases for V and 1 base for J; bases not matched to a gene: 9. CDR3 length equals 17 residues. Amplified TCR beta CDR3 regions came from RNA transcripts. Using the HTBI primer set, a first-round RT-PCR was run on the TCR CDR3. A single record per CDR3 protein comes from TCRdb applying MiXCR to the multiplex PCR reads. The profile shows about 340,000 distinct CDR3 sequences, 15% to 20% of them singletons.

This sequence joins TRBV20-1 and TRBJ2-3; TRBD2 matches at 12 bases. Sequenced sample: blood. The sequence derives from a woman between 45 and 65 years old with Graves' hyperthyroidism. CDR3: CSATAPSGGGRTDTQYF. DNA of the CDR3: TGCAGTGCTACAGCCCCTAGCGGGGGGGGGCGCACAGATACGCAGTATTTT.